The clone carrying this TCR beta chain has just one count. This specimen belongs to a study of control samples from healthy donors and cancer patients. The germline V gene encodes CDR1 SGHAT and CDR2 FQNNGV. The germline V and J ends were trimmed by 0 bases and 5 bases, with 12 bases remaining between them. The CDR3 has 15 amino acids. TCRdb keeps only in-frame clones here, not all; method: immunoSEQ multiplex PCR. The data show 6,000 to 8,500 clones, 65% to 80% seen once. This chain uses TRBV11-2 with TRBJ2-3; D unclear. The sequenced sample consisted of formalin-fixed, paraffin-embedded tissue. The sequence was obtained from a male donor with melanoma. CDR3 DNA: TGTGCCAGCAGCTTAGAAAGGGTAGCCCTAGATACGCAGTATTTT. Residues: CASSLERVALDTQYF.